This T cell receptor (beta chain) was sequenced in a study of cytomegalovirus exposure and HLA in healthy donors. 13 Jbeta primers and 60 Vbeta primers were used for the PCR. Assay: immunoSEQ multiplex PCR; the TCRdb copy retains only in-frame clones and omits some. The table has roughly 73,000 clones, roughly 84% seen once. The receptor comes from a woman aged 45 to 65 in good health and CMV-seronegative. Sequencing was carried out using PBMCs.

CDR3 DNA sequence: TGTGCCAGCAGTTTGGTTCACCCAGGGGAAGGAGATACGCAGTATTTT. It is translated as CASSLVHPGEGDTQYF. This chain links TRBV27 with TRBJ2-3, with a weak D call TRBD1 (6 bases). Trimming cost V 3 bases and J 5 bases, with 18 bases left between them. CDR1 is MNHEY, CDR2 SMNVEV, per germline (reference sequence). The length of the CDR3 is 16 residues.